This note documents a single T cell receptor (beta chain) sequence. The antigen is undetermined. V was shortened by 4 bases and J by 2 bases, with 14 bases between the two germline ends. This CDR3 spans 15 amino acids. Germline V gives CDR1 ENHRY, CDR2 SYGVKD. This record belongs to a study of shared clonotypes between healthy human individuals. Regarding the study as a whole: Clonotype sharing among donors, it was expected, would be affected by sequencing depth.

Method: immunoSEQ multiplex PCR; TCRdb's copy keeps in-frame clones and lacks some. The sample holds about 510,000 clones, about 95% seen once. The sequence was obtained from a woman in her 30s in good health. The specimen was naive CD4+ T cells sorted from blood. As to subset: CD45RA+ positively selected. The rearrangement joins TRBV10-3 to TRBJ2-5; possibly TRBD1 or TRBD2 for D (5 bases each). CDR3 amino acids: CAISAGPAEQETQYF. CDR3 DNA sequence: TGTGCCATCAGTGCAGGGCCAGCGGAGCAAGAGACCCAGTACTTC.